This TCR beta chain was captured by sequencing in a study of CD8+CD57+ T cells in acquired aplastic anemia. The wider study: Each DNA sample taken from sorted CD4+ and CD8+ cells came to around 3.4 ug on average. Healthy donor CD4+ samples were sequenced to a depth that averaged roughly 10 million reads. Study outcomes and limitations: Shared by patients and controls, roughly 28 CD8+ CDR3s were abundant in patients. Any difference that existed in CD8+ Simpson's diversity between patients and controls was not significant.

The J segment lost 4 bases and the V segment lost 5 bases, leaving 8 bases of the junction unmatched. CDR3 length equals 15 residues. Germline lookup yields CDR1 SGHTA and CDR2 FQGNSA. Notes on this clonotype: The target antigen is unknown.

Genomic DNA acted as the template from which TCR beta VDJ combination and CDR3 sequence profiling were carried out. TCRdb re-called the reads with MiXCR, one entry per CDR3 protein. The repertoire consists of about 70,000 distinct CDR3 sequences, with approximately 54% occurring once and the leading ten covering roughly 8%. This sequence joins TRBV7-2 and TRBJ1-2; 9 bases match TRBD1. The sequenced material came from sorted CD4+, CD8+, or CD8+CD57+ T cells (not recorded which) from PBMCs. This sequence originates from a human donor in good health, serving as a control. The CDR3 region is CASSPIQGQGYGYTF. In DNA, the CDR3 is TGTGCCAGCAGCCCTATCCAGGGACAGGGCTATGGCTACACCTTC.